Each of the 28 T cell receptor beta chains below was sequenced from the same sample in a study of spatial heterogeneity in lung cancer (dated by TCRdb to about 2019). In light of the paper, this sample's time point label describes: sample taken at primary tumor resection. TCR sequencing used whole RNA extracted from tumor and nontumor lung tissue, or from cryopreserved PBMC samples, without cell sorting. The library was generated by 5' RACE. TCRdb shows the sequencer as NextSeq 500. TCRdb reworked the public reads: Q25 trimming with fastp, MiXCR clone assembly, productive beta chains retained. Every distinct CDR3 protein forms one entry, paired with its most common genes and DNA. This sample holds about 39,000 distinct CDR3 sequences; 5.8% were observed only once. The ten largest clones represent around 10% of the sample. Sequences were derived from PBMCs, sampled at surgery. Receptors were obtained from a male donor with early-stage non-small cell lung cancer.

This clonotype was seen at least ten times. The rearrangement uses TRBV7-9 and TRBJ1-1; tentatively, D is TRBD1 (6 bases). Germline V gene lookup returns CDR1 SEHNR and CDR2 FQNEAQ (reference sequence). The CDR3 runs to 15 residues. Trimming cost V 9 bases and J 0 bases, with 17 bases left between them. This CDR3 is CASRGNRVMNTEAFF. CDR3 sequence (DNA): TGTGCCAGTCGAGGGAACAGGGTGATGAACACTGAAGCTTTCTTT.

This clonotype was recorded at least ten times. The chain's CDR3 is CATSDTNVLTF. The CDR3 DNA sequence: TGTGCCACCAGTGATACCAACGTCCTGACTTTC. The chain has TRBV24-1 and TRBJ2-6; D call uncertain. Germline CDR1 reads KGHDR; CDR2 reads SFDVKD. Trimming took off 3 bases at V and 8 bases at J, with 1 base between the two ends. The CDR3 has 11 residues.

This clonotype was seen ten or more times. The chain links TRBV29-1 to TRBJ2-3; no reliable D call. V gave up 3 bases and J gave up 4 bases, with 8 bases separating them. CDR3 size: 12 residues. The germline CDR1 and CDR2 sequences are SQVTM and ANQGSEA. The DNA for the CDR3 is TGCAGCGTTGACCACGCCGCAGATACGCAGTATTTT. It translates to CSVDHAADTQYF.

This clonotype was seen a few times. The CDR3 DNA reads TGCAGTGCACTTCCTCCCCGACACGTGAACACTGAAGCTTTCTTT. It codes for CSALPPRHVNTEAFF. The chain combines TRBV20-1 with TRBJ1-1; D gene ambiguous. The germline V and J ends were trimmed by 6 bases and 0 bases, with 17 bases remaining between them. The CDR3 has 15 amino acids. Germline V gene sequence: CDR1 DFQATT, CDR2 SNEGSKA (reference sequence).

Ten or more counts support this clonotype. The CDR3 DNA reads TGTGCCAGCATCCTCGAGGGATCGAACACTGAAGCTTTCTTT. It specifies CASILEGSNTEAFF. This chain connects TRBV2 to TRBJ1-1; D unclear. Trimming pared 7 bases from V and 1 base from J, leaving 13 bases between. Per the germline V gene, CDR1 is SNHLY and CDR2 is FYNNEI. The CDR3 length is 14 residues.

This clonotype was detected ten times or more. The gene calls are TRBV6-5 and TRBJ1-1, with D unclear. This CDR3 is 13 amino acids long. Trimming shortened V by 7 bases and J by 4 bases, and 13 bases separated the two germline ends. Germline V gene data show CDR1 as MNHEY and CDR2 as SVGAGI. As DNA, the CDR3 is TGTGCCAGCATCTCCCGGAGCGGCACTGAAGCTTTCTTT. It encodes CASISRSGTEAFF.

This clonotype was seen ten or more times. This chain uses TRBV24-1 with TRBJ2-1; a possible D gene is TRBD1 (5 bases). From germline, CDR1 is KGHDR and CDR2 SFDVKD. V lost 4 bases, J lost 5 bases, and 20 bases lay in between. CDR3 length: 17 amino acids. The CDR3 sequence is CATSDPSASRVNNEQFF. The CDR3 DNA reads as TGTGCCACCAGTGACCCATCCGCGTCCAGGGTGAACAATGAGCAGTTCTTC.

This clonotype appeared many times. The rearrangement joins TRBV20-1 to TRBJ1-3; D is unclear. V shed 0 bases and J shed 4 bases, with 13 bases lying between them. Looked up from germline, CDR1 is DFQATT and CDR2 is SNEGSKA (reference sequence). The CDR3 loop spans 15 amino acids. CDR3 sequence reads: CSARDPGVSGNTIYF. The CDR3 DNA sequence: TGCAGTGCTAGAGATCCCGGGGTTTCGGGAAACACCATATATTTT.

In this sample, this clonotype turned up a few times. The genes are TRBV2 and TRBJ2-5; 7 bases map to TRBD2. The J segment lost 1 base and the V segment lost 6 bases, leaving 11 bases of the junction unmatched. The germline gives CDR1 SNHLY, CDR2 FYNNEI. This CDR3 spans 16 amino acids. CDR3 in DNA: TGTGCCAGCAGCGCCGATGGAGCGGGGACCCAAGAGACCCAGTACTTC. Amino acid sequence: CASSADGAGTQETQYF. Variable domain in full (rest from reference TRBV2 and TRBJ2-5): EPEVTQTPSHQVTQMGQEVILRCVPISNHLYFYWYRQILGQKVEFLVSFYNNEISEKSEIFDDQFSVERPDGSNFTLKIRSTKLEDSAMYFCASSADGAGTQETQYFGPGTRLLVL.

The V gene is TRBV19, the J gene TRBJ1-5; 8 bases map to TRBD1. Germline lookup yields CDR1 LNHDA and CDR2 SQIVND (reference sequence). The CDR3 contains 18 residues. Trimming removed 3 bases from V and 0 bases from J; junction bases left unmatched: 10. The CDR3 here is CASSIPQLRGLSNQPQHF. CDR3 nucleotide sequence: TGTGCCAGTAGTATTCCGCAGCTCAGGGGGCTTAGCAATCAGCCCCAGCATTTT. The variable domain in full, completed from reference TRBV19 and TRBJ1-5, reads DGGITQSPKYLFRKEGQNVTLSCEQNLNHDAMYWYRQDPGQGLRLIYYSQIVNDFQKGDIAEGYSVSREKKESFPLTVTSAQKNPTAFYLCASSIPQLRGLSNQPQHFGDGTRLSIL.

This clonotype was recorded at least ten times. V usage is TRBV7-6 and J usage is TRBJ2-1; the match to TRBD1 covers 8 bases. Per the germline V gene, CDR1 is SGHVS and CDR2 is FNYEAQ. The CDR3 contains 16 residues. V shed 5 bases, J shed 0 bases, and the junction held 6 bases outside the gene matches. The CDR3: CASSPRQGSSYNEQFF. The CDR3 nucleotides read TGTGCCAGCAGCCCAAGACAGGGGAGCTCCTACAATGAGCAGTTCTTC.

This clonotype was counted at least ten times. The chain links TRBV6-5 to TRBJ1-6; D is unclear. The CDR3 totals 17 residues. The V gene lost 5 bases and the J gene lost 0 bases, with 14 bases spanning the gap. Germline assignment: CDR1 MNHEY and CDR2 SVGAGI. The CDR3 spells CASSLVPVSSYNSPLHF. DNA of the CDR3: TGTGCCAGCAGTCTCGTCCCGGTGAGCTCCTATAATTCACCCCTCCACTTT.

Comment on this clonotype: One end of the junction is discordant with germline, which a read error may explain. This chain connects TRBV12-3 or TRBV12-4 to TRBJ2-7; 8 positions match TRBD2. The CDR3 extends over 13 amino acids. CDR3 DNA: TGTGCCAGCAGTTTGGAGCGGGTAGCGGGGCCATTCTTC. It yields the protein CASSLERVAGPFF.

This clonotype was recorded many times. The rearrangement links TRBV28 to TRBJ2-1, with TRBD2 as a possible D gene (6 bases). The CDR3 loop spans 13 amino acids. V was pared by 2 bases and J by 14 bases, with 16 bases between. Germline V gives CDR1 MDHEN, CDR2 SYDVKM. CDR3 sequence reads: CASSLLSRTNEFF. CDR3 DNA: TGTGCCAGCAGTTTACTCTCGAGGACTAATGAGTTCTTC.

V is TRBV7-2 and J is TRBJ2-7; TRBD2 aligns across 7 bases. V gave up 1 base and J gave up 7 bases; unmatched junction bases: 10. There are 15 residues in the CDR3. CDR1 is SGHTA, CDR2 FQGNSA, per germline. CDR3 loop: CASSLVAVLGGEQYF. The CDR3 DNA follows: TGTGCCAGCAGCTTAGTGGCGGTGTTGGGGGGGGAGCAGTACTTC. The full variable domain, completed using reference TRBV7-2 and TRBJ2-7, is GAGVSQSPSNKVTEKGKDVELRCDPISGHTALYWYRQSLGQGLEFLIYFQGNSAPDKSGLPSDRFSAERTGGSVSTLTIQRTQQEDSAVYLCASSLVAVLGGEQYFGPGTRLTVT.

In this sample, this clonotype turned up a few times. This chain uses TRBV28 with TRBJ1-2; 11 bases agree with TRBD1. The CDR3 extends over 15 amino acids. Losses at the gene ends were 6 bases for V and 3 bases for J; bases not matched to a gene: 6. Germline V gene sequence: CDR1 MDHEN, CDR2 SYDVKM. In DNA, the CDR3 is TGTGCCAGCAGGGACAGGGGGCTCAGGGACTATGGCTACACCTTC. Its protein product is CASRDRGLRDYGYTF.

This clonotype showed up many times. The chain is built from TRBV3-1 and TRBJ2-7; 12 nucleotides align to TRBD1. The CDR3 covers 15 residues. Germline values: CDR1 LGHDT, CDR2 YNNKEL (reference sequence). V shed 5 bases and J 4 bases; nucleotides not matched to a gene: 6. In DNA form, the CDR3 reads TGTGCCAGCAGCGCCCCGGGACAGGGGGCATACGAGCAGTACTTC. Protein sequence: CASSAPGQGAYEQYF.

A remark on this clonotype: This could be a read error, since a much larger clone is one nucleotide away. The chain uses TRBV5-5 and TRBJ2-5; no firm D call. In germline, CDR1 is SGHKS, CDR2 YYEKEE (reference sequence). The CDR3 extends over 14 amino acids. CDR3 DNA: TGTGCCAGCAGCTTGGCCGCCGTTGAAGAGGCCCAGTACTTC. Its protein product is CASSLAAVEEAQYF.

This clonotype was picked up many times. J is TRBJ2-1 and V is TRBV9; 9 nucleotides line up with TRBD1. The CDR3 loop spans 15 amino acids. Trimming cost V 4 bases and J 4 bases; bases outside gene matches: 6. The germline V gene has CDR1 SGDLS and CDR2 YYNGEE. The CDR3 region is CASSLGQGNYNEQFF. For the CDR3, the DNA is TGTGCCAGCAGCTTAGGACAGGGGAATTACAATGAGCAGTTCTTC.

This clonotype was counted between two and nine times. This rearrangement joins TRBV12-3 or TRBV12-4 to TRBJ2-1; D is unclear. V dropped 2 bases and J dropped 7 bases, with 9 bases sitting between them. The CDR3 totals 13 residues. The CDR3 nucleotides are TGTGCCAGCAGTTTACCTCTACCTAATGAGCAGTTCTTC. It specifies CASSLPLPNEQFF.

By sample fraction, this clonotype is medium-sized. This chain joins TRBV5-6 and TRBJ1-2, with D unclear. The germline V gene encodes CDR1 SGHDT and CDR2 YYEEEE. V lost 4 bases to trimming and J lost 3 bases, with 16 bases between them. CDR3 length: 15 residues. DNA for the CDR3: TGTGCCAGCAGCCCCCTCCCTAGTGATTACTATGGCTACACCTTC. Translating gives CASSPLPSDYYGYTF. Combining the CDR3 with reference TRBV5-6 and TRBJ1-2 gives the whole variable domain DAGVTQSPTHLIKTRGQQVTLRCSPKSGHDTVSWYQQALGQGPQFIFQYYEEEERQRGNFPDRFSGHQFPNYSSELNVNALLLGDSALYLCASSPLPSDYYGYTFGSGTRLTVV.

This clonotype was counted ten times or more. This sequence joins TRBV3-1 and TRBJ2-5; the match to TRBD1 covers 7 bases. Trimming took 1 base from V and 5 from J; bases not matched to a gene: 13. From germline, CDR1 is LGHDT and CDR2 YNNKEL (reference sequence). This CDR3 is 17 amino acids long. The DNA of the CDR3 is TGTGCCAGCAGCCAAGGGACAGGCTCGTACAGTCGGGAGACCCAGTACTTC. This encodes CASSQGTGSYSRETQYF.

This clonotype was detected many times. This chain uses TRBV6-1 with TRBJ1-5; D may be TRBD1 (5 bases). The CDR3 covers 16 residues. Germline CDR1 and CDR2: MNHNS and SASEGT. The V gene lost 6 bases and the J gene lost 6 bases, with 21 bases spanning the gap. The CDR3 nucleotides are TGTGCCAGCAGCCTCAACCGGCAGGGAACCGGTCAGCCCCAGCATTTT. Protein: CASSLNRQGTGQPQHF.

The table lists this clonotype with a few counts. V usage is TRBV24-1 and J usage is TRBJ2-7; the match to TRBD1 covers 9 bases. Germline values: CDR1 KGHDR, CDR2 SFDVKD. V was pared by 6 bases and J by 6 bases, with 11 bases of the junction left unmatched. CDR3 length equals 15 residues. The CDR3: CATSPTGGAQSEQYF. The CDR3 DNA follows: TGTGCCACCAGTCCTACAGGGGGCGCGCAGTCCGAGCAGTACTTC.

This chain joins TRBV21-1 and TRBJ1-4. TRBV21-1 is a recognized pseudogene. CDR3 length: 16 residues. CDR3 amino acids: CANSPRWTLENEKLFF. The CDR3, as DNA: TGTGCCAACAGCCCTCGTTGGACTCTCGAAAATGAAAAACTGTTTTTT.

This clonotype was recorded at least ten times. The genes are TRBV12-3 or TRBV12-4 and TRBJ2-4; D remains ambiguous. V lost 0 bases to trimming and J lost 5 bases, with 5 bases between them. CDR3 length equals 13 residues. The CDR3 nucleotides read TGTGCCAGCAGTTTAGCGAGGCAAAACATTCAGTACTTC. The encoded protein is CASSLARQNIQYF.

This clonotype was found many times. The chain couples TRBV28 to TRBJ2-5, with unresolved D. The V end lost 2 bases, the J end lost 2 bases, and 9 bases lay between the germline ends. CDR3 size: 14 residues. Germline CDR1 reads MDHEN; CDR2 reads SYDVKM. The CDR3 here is CASSLIKGQETQYF. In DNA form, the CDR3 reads TGTGCCAGCAGTTTAATAAAGGGACAAGAGACCCAGTACTTC.

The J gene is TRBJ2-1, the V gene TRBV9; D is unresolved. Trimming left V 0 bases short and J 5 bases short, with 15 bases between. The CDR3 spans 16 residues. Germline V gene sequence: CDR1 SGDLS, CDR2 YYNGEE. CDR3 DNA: TGTGCCAGCAGCGTAGCCCCGAATGGGCTAAACAATGAGCAGTTCTTC. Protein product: CASSVAPNGLNNEQFF.